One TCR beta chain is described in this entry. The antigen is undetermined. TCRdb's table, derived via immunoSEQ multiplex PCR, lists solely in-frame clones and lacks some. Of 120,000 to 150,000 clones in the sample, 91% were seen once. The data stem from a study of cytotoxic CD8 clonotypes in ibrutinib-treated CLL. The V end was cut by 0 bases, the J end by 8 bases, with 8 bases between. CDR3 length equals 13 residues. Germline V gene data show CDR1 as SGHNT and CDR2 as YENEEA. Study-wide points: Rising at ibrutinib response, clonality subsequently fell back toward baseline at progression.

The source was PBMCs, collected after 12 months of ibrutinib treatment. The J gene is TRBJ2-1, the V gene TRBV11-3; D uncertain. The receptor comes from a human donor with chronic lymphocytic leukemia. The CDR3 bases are TGTGCCAGCAGCTTAGATGAAGGGCATGAGCAGTTCTTC. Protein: CASSLDEGHEQFF.